This is a list of T cell receptor beta chains from one sample in a study of T cells generated in artificial thymic organoids. What these receptors recognize is not known. TCRdb ran MiXCR on the 5' RACE reads and lists one entry per CDR3 protein. The repertoire holds 5,400 or so distinct CDR3 sequences, with about 25% as singletons. Material: naive CD8+ T cells grown in artificial thymic organoids from cord blood stem and progenitor cells. Receptors were obtained from a human donor who gave cord blood stem cells for thymic organoid culture, a cardiac surgery patient who gave postnatal thymus, or a blood donor (not recorded which). Both conserved end residues are part of each CDR3. The D gene is left open where the match is weak. Rows give clone size only sometimes, using once, few, many, or a class for an expanded clone.

clone size	J gene	D gene	V gene	CDR3 DNA	CDR3 protein
medium-sized	TRBJ2-3	NA	TRBV6-2/TRBV6-3	TGTGCCAGCGGGCAGGGGGGAGATACGCAGTATTTT	CASGQGGDTQYF
medium-sized	TRBJ2-1	NA	TRBV24-1	TGTGCCACCAGTGATTTTTGGAGAGAGCAGTTCTTC	CATSDFWREQFF
few	TRBJ2-7	NA	TRBV28	TGTGCCAGCAGTTTCCCCCCCGCAGGCTCCTACGAGCAGTACTTC	CASSFPPAGSYEQYF
many	TRBJ2-4	NA	TRBV10-3	TGTGCCATCAGTGATTTCAGGGAGGACATTCAGTACTTC	CAISDFREDIQYF
many	TRBJ2-1	TRBD1	TRBV4-3	TGCGCCAGCAGCCGAGGACAGGGCAATGAGCAGTTCTTC	CASSRGQGNEQFF
NA	TRBJ1-3	NA	TRBV5-1	TGCGCCAGCAGCTTAAACGGAAACACCATATATTTT	CASSLNGNTIYF
NA	TRBJ2-3	TRBD2	TRBV9	TGTGCCAGCAGCGTAGAGCCTAGCGGGGGGAAAAGGCATACGCAGTATTTT	CASSVEPSGGKRHTQYF
medium-sized	TRBJ1-5	NA	TRBV28	TGTGCCAGCAGTCCCCCACAGGGCGGTCAGCCCCAGCATTTT	CASSPPQGGQPQHF
few	TRBJ2-5	NA	TRBV18	TGTGCCAGCTCACCACCGAAAGGGATGGGGTGTCGGCAAGAGACCCAGTACTTC	CASSPPKGMGCRQETQYF
medium-sized	TRBJ1-5	NA	TRBV4-1	TGCGCCAGCAGCCAAACAGGCCCTAGCAATCAGCCCCAGCATTTT	CASSQTGPSNQPQHF
NA	TRBJ1-1	TRBD1	TRBV28	TGTGCCAGCAGTTCCCCCCGAACAGGGGGTCCGAACACTGAAGCTTTCTTT	CASSSPRTGGPNTEAFF
medium-sized	TRBJ2-3	TRBD1	TRBV29-1	TGCAGCGTTTGGGGTCCGGGACAGGGGGCGAGACCTCCTAGCACAGATACGCAGTATTTT	CSVWGPGQGARPPSTDTQYF
few	TRBJ2-2	TRBD1	TRBV28	TGTGCCAGCAGTCGTACAGGGGCCCGAAACACCGGGGAGCTGTTTTTT	CASSRTGARNTGELFF
many	TRBJ2-7	TRBD1	TRBV28	TGTGCCAGCAGTTATGGGGGCTGGGACAGGGGGCACGAGCAGTACTTC	CASSYGGWDRGHEQYF